The sample holds one count of the clone carrying this T cell receptor beta chain. Its antigen is still unknown. Only in-frame clones appear in the TCRdb table, and some are missing; sequencing was by immunoSEQ multiplex PCR. The sample yields 160,000 or so clones, about 89% seen once. This record comes from a study of cytomegalovirus exposure and HLA in healthy donors. Overall study findings and caveats: According to the study, 150 to 200 TCR beta chains were cytomegalovirus-associated. Subsequent analysis showed first-cohort TCR clusters tending to co-occur in 120 validation repertoires.

While the first cohort had 600 to 800 subjects, the donors belonged to the separate validation cohort of roughly 130 subjects. The CDR3 has 15 amino acids. CDR1 is MGHRA, CDR2 YSYEKL, per germline. The J segment lost 4 bases and the V segment lost 3 bases, leaving 6 bases of the junction unmatched. What was sequenced was PBMCs. This clonotype was sampled from a man between 18 and 35 years old in good health and CMV-seropositive. V and J are TRBV4-1 and TRBJ1-1; 9 bases map to TRBD1. Written as DNA, the CDR3 is TGCGCCAGCAGCCAGCCGACAGGGGGGGGCACTGAAGCTTTCTTT. It codes for CASSQPTGGGTEAFF.